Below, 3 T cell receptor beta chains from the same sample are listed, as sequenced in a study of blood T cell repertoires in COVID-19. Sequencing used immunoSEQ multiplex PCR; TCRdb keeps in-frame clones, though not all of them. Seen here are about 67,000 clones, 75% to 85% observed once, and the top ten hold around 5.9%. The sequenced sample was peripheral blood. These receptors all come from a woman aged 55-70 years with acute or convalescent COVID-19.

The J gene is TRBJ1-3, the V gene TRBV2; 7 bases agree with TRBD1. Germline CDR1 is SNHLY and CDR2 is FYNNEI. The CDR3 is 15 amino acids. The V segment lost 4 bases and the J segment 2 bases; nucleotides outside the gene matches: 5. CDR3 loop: CASSGKGATGNTIYF. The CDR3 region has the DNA TGTGCCAGCAGTGGTAAGGGGGCGACTGGAAACACCATATATTTT.

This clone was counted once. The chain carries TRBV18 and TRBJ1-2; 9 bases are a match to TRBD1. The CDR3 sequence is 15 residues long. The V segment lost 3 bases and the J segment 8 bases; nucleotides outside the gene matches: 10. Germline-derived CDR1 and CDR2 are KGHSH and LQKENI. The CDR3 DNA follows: TGTGCCAGCTCACCGTTGGGACAGGGCCAGGGGGGCTACACCTTC. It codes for CASSPLGQGQGGYTF. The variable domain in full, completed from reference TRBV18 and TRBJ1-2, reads NAGVMQNPRHLVRRRGQEARLRCSPMKGHSHVYWYRQLPEEGLKFMVYLQKENIIDESGMPKERFSAEFPKEGPSILRIQQVVRGDSAAYFCASSPLGQGQGGYTFGSGTRLTVV.

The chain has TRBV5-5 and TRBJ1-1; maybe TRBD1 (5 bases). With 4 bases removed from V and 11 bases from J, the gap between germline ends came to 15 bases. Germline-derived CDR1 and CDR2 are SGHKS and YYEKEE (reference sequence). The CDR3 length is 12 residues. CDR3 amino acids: CASSLQGSGAFF. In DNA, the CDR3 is TGTGCCAGCAGCCTGCAGGGTTCAGGGGCTTTCTTT.